Given below is one T cell receptor beta chain in context. The sample comes from a study of healthy donors' naive CD4 and CD8 T cells. Trimming stripped 4 bases from V and 0 bases from J, with 11 bases between. Germline V gene data show CDR1 as SQVTM and CDR2 as ANQGSEA. There are 14 residues in the CDR3. TCR libraries were built from 450 to 650 ng of total RNA by linear amplification. TCRdb re-called the reads with MiXCR, one entry per CDR3 protein. The sample contains around 200,000 distinct CDR3 sequences, nearly 75% of which appear only once. Naive CD4+ cells were sorted as CD4+CD8-CD45RO-CD45RA+; naive CD8+ as CD8+CD4-CD45RA+CD27bright.

The source is a pool of human donors in good health; the sample pools cells from several healthy donors. The rearrangement links TRBV29-1 to TRBJ2-3; D not resolved. The sequencing sample was made of naive CD4+ and CD8+ T cells sorted from blood, pooled from several donors. CDR3 in amino acids: CSVGAEQSTDTQYF. Here the CDR3 DNA reads TGCAGCGTTGGGGCGGAGCAGAGCACAGATACGCAGTATTTT.